This T cell receptor beta chain was identified during a study of T cells in women clearing cervical HPV infection (dated by TCRdb to 2016 to 2019). Notes on the research overall: Cases were under 30 women with histologically confirmed HPV16-related CIN3 or worse, including a couple of invasive cancers. Controls were 25 or so women whose single incident HPV16 infection cleared within 12 months without precancer or cancer developing. Blood from cases was drawn at the visit where the lesion was first identified, while blood from controls was drawn once the infection was no longer detected. For cases, the median interval between lesion detection and blood sampling was approximately 150 days, with an interquartile range of about 85 to 220 days. Because only a few women had HLA typing data, the possibility that HLA type acted as a confounder could not be ruled out. The exploratory proof-of-principle case-control study was nested within the Guanacaste HPV Natural History Study in Costa Rica and compared TCR repertoires across cervical HPV16 outcomes. Cases and controls were matched on year of sample collection and on age within five years. Cases had a median age of approximately 35 years and controls had a median age of 38, with no significant differences in baseline characteristics. In the parent cohort, some 10,000 women aged 18 or older were enrolled in Guanacaste, Costa Rica, during about 1992 to 1995 and were followed for seven years. Quality controls consisted of five blinded duplicates per group, for a total of approximately 60 samples made up of roughly 50 participants and about ten replicates.

Every participant had a single incident cervical HPV16 infection, and women with prevalent HPV16 infections were excluded. Cervical HPV DNA was detected by MY09/MY11 PCR and genotyped by dot-blot hybridization. Under 19 mL of heparinized blood were centrifuged, and the buffy coat was aliquoted, frozen at -30°C, then stored at -80°C. QIAGEN kits were used to extract genomic DNA from buffy coat specimens. What the authors observed across the whole study: CIN3+ cases had significantly higher TCR repertoire richness than controls across sequencing depths, but evenness did not differ between the groups. The cross-sectional design could not show whether associations preceded infection or resulted from it; effector/memory subsets and HPV-specific T cells were not isolated. Random forest classifiers combining richness and V gene abundances distinguished cases from controls with an estimated AUC of just under 0.85. TRBV6-7 relative abundance was lower in cases than in controls (around 0.11% versus 0.15%; Bonferroni P = 0.0008). Because T-cell numbers per sample were unknown, differences in richness could reflect varying T-cell content rather than repertoire biology.

From cysteine to phenylalanine, the CDR3 is 15 amino acids long. The DNA has 36 bases, all within the CDR3, and is read from base 1. The germline V gene supplies CDR1 KGHSH and CDR2 LQKENI. As to this clone: There is no known antigen for this receptor. With the read ending 3 residues before the CDR3 end, the germline J gene is used to fill in that end.

Using the immunoSEQ assay, multiplex PCR amplified TCR beta CDR3 regions from an average of approximately 1,100 ng of genomic DNA per sample. Primer bias was corrected in the assay by using a complete synthetic TCR repertoire to establish an amplification baseline. The amplicons were sequenced using the Illumina platform. Concerning the study's data processing: Sequences were error-corrected by clustering with frequency ratios and a modified nearest-neighbor algorithm, then analyzed in the immunoSEQ Analyzer with IMGT gene definitions. At each rarefaction depth, TCR richness and evenness were averaged across 20 rarefaction repeats, and any sample with fewer sequences than the depth was left out. Wilcoxon rank sum tests with FDR correction were used to compare relative abundances of V, D and J genes between the groups. An intraclass correlation of about 96% for TCR richness and an average of roughly 83% across some 66 gene segments were obtained from the blinded duplicates. TCRdb stores this immuneACCESS table with in-frame sequences only. Part of the clones is absent; in the studies checked, under half of the shortfall reflects unresolved V genes, and no reason is known for the rest. The V and J calls and clone size are taken from that table; D and trimming were inferred from the DNA. The data table for this sample lists 20,000 to 25,000 clones. 6.5% to 8.5% of the sample belongs to the ten largest clones.

This clonotype was sampled from a woman between 18 and 69 years old with a cervical HPV16 infection that either progressed to CIN3+ or cleared (not recorded which). This receptor chain uses TRBV18 and TRBJ2-3; the D gene cannot be resolved reliably. Input material: blood buffy coat. The CDR3 here reads CASSPAADGNQPQYF. CDR3 bases read: TGTGCCAGCTCACCAGCGGCGGATGGCAATCAGCCG.